Below, 20 T cell receptor beta chains from the same sample are listed, as sequenced in a study of blood T cell repertoires in COVID-19. TCRdb keeps only in-frame clones here, not all; method: immunoSEQ multiplex PCR. The sample includes some 80,000 clones, around 84% of them seen just once. Specimen: peripheral blood. These receptors all stem from a woman older than 75 in a cohort sampled during active or convalescent COVID-19.

This sequence joins TRBV12-1 and TRBJ2-7; the table assigns TRBD2, which was not confirmed against the DNA. TRBV12-1 is a listed pseudogene. CDR3 length: 15 residues. The CDR3 DNA reads as TGTGCCAGCAGCGAAAGATCCCCTAGCTCCTACGAGCAGTACGTC. The encoded protein is CASSERSPSSYEQYV.

This chain connects TRBV6-5 to TRBJ1-2; 7 nucleotides align to TRBD1. The V gene end was trimmed by 0 bases and the J gene end by 3 bases; junction bases not matched to a gene: 4. The CDR3 is 15 amino acids. CDR1 is MNHEY, CDR2 SVGAGI, per germline. CDR3 loop: CASSYSGDRDYGYTF. The CDR3 coding sequence is TGTGCCAGCAGTTACTCTGGGGACAGAGACTATGGCTACACCTTC.

The chain uses TRBV11-2 and TRBJ1-1; D is perhaps TRBD1 (6 bases). Trimming pared 4 bases from V and 4 bases from J, leaving 10 bases between. The CDR3 is made up of 13 amino acids. Per germline, CDR1 SGHAT and CDR2 FQNNGV. CDR3 DNA: TGTGCCAGCAGCTCCAGGGGTACCACTGAAGCTTTCTTT. Its protein is CASSSRGTTEAFF.

This chain joins TRBV28 and TRBJ1-1; 8 nucleotides match TRBD1. This CDR3 has 17 amino acids. The germline gives CDR1 MDHEN, CDR2 SYDVKM. The ends lost 4 bases at V and 4 bases at J; junction bases unmatched: 14. The CDR3 protein is CASSWAFGQGFATEAFF. The CDR3 DNA reads as TGTGCCAGCAGTTGGGCCTTCGGACAGGGTTTTGCCACTGAAGCTTTCTTT.

V and J are TRBV30 and TRBJ2-2; D ambiguous. This CDR3 spans 14 amino acids. Germline V CDR1 and CDR2: GTSNPN, SVGIG (reference sequence). Trimming took off 1 base at V and 0 bases at J, with 6 bases between the two ends. The CDR3 sequence is CAWSELPNTGELFF. For the CDR3, the DNA is TGTGCCTGGAGTGAACTGCCGAACACCGGGGAGCTGTTTTTT.

The V gene is TRBV18, the J gene TRBJ1-5, with a tentative D call TRBD1 (6 bases). Trimming pared 6 bases from V and 0 bases from J, leaving 12 bases between. The CDR3 has 15 residues. Germline V gene sequence: CDR1 KGHSH, CDR2 LQKENI. This CDR3 reads CASSPDSPSNQPQHF. CDR3 coding DNA: TGTGCCAGCTCGCCGGACAGTCCTAGCAATCAGCCCCAGCATTTT.

This clone was counted a few times. This sequence joins TRBV6-5 and TRBJ1-5, with 10 positions matching TRBD1. The CDR3 is 13 amino acids. The germline V gene has CDR1 MNHEY and CDR2 SVGAGI. V shed 7 bases, J shed 6 bases, and the junction held 3 bases outside the gene matches. This CDR3 reads CASTWDRGQPQHF. CDR3 DNA: TGTGCCAGCACCTGGGACAGGGGTCAGCCCCAGCATTTT.

This chain's CDR3 is CASSIQLYNEQFF. CDR3 sequence (DNA): TGTGCCAGTAGTATCCAACTATACAATGAGCAGTTCTTC. The chain employs TRBV19 and TRBJ2-1; no firm D call. Germline V lookup: CDR1 LNHDA, CDR2 SQIVND (reference sequence). CDR3 length equals 13 residues. V shed 3 bases and J shed 4 bases, with 7 bases lying between them.

The chain is built from TRBV25-1 and TRBJ1-1; possible D gene TRBD1, 6 bases. CDR3 length: 13 residues. In germline, CDR1 is MGHDK, CDR2 SYGVNS. The V end lost 5 bases, the J end lost 4 bases, and 11 bases lay between the germline ends. CDR3 in amino acids: CASSYQGGTEAFF. The CDR3 region has the DNA TGTGCCAGCAGTTACCAAGGGGGCACTGAAGCTTTCTTT.

This clone showed up just once. V is TRBV3-1 (or the pseudogene TRBV3-2) and J is TRBJ2-1; 13 bases fit TRBD2. J lost 3 bases, V lost 4 bases, and 3 bases had no gene match. Germline V gene sequence: CDR1 LGHDT, CDR2 YNNKEL (reference sequence). CDR3 length: 16 residues. The CDR3 sequence: CASSPRTSGGYNEQFF. As DNA, the CDR3 is TGTGCCAGCAGCCCCCGGACTAGCGGGGGCTACAATGAGCAGTTCTTC.

V usage is TRBV29-1 and J usage is TRBJ1-5, with 8 bases lining up with TRBD1. This CDR3 region has 17 residues. Germline V lookup: CDR1 SQVTM, CDR2 ANQGSEA. The J segment lost 0 bases and the V segment lost 6 bases, leaving 13 bases of the junction unmatched. Written as DNA, the CDR3 is TGCAGCGTATATCCCGGGACAGGTACGAATAGCAATCAGCCCCAGCATTTT. Translation: CSVYPGTGTNSNQPQHF.

The chain has TRBV29-1 and TRBJ2-2; D not certain. Trimming left V 3 bases short and J 1 base short, with 6 bases between. Germline CDR1 reads SQVTM; CDR2 reads ANQGSEA. CDR3 size: 13 residues. DNA of the CDR3: TGCAGCGTTGAGGTAGAGAACACCGGGGAGCTGTTTTTT. Translation gives CSVEVENTGELFF.

This chain connects TRBV10-3 to TRBJ2-3, with D possibly being TRBD1 (6 bases). Germline CDR1 reads ENHRY; CDR2 reads SYGVKD. V dropped 5 bases and J dropped 2 bases, with 14 bases sitting between them. CDR3 length: 15 amino acids. The CDR3 region is CAISPRDTHTDTQYF. CDR3 in DNA: TGTGCCATCAGTCCCCGGGACACCCACACAGATACGCAGTATTTT.

This chain uses TRBV28 with TRBJ1-2; 9 bases line up with TRBD1. Germline trimming cut 7 bases from V and 4 bases from J; bases unmatched to any gene: 4. Germline V lookup: CDR1 MDHEN, CDR2 SYDVKM. The CDR3 is 13 amino acids. CDR3 residues: CASNQQGAYGYTF. The CDR3 DNA is TGTGCCAGCAACCAACAGGGGGCCTATGGCTACACCTTC.

This chain connects TRBV29-1 to TRBJ1-5; 7 bases are shared with TRBD1. Per the germline V gene, CDR1 is SQVTM and CDR2 is ANQGSEA. The length of the CDR3 is 14 residues. Unmatched junction bases numbered 5, after V lost 6 bases and J lost 0 bases. CDR3 nucleotide sequence: TGCAGCGTCGTGACAGGGACTAGCAATCAGCCCCAGCATTTT. Translation gives CSVVTGTSNQPQHF.

The chain couples TRBV29-1 to TRBJ1-5; the D gene is possibly TRBD1 (5 bases). Germline loops: CDR1 SQVTM, CDR2 ANQGSEA. V lost 4 bases and J lost 3, with 10 bases in between. The CDR3 runs to 13 residues. CDR3 protein: CSVGGGNNQPQHF. The CDR3 nucleotides read TGCAGCGTTGGCGGGGGGAACAATCAGCCCCAGCATTTT.

The CDR3 DNA reads TGTGCCAGCAGCGTGGGACAGGGGAACACCGGGGAGCTGTTTTTT. Encoded protein: CASSVGQGNTGELFF. V and J are TRBV5-4 and TRBJ2-2; the match to TRBD1 covers 9 bases. Trimming cost V 4 bases and J 1 base; bases outside gene matches: 2. Germline V CDR1 and CDR2: SGHNT, YYREEE (reference sequence). CDR3 length: 15 amino acids. The entire variable domain, with the rest obtained from reference TRBV5-4 and TRBJ2-2, is as follows: ETGVTQSPTHLIKTRGQQVTLRCSSQSGHNTVSWYQQALGQGPQFIFQYYREEENGRGNFPPRFSGLQFPNYSSELNVNALELDDSALYLCASSVGQGNTGELFFGEGSRLTVL.

The chain joins TRBV7-3 to TRBJ2-2, with 11 bases identical to TRBD2. In germline, CDR1 is SGHTA, CDR2 FQGTGA. The CDR3 sequence is 16 residues long. The V gene end was trimmed by 0 bases and the J gene end by 6 bases; junction bases not matched to a gene: 3. CDR3 in DNA: TGTGCCAGCAGCTTAACCGGACTAGCGGGCGCCGGGGAGCTGTTTTTT. It translates to CASSLTGLAGAGELFF.

The V and J genes are TRBV4-2 and TRBJ2-3, with D tentatively TRBD2 (6 bases). The CDR3 is 17 amino acids. Trimming removed 0 bases from V and 4 bases from J, with 17 bases in between. The germline gives CDR1 LGHNA, CDR2 YNFKEQ. The CDR3, as DNA: TGTGCCAGCAGCCAAGAAGATACGGCGGGAAGGGCAGATACGCAGTATTTT. Protein product: CASSQEDTAGRADTQYF.

This chain joins TRBV3-1 (or the pseudogene TRBV3-2) and TRBJ1-1; maybe TRBD1 (5 bases). V was pared by 8 bases and J by 4 bases, with 14 bases between. This CDR3 is built from 13 residues. Germline V gene lookup returns CDR1 LGHDT and CDR2 YNNKEL (reference sequence). The CDR3 nucleotides are TGTGCCAGCCGCGGGGGGGGGTTCACTGAAGCTTTCTTT. Protein: CASRGGGFTEAFF.